One T cell receptor beta chain is described in this entry. Authors' data handling: How many nucleated cells were present was estimated from reference gene primer amplification. The method was immunoSEQ multiplex PCR; TCRdb's version includes in-frame clones alone and lacks a portion of them. V, J and clone size reflect that table, while D and trimming were determined from the DNA. The table has under 150,000 clones, approximately 79% seen once; the top ten hold approximately 8%. The data derive from a study of blood T cell repertoires in COVID-19. Study background: Acute and convalescent COVID-19 samples came from the United States, Italy and Spain. In each case, the material was cDNA or gDNA derived from T cells, B-cell-depleted T cells, or PBMCs.

V was clipped by 4 bases and J by 0 bases, with 13 bases between them. CDR3 length: 16 amino acids. In germline, CDR1 is SGHKS, CDR2 YYEKEE (reference sequence). The origin of this receptor is a man aged 50 to 59 with active or convalescent COVID-19. This chain uses TRBV5-5 with TRBJ1-4; TRBD1 is a possible D gene (5 bases). Sequenced: peripheral blood. DNA of the CDR3: TGTGCCAGCAGCACAGGACACGCGGCAACTAATGAAAAACTGTTTTTT. This sequence encodes CASSTGHAATNEKLFF.